This TCR beta chain was identified in a study of blood T cell repertoires in COVID-19. Study at large: Material from acute and convalescent COVID-19 was sourced from the United States, Italy and Spain.

The assay was immunoSEQ multiplex PCR, and TCRdb's table has in-frame clones only and misses some. The sample carries about 59,000 clones, over 70% recorded once. V lost 1 base, J lost 3 bases, and 19 bases lay in between. Germline assignment: CDR1 MNHNS and CDR2 SASEGT. The CDR3 is made up of 18 amino acids. The rearrangement joins TRBV6-1 to TRBJ1-3, with D hard to call. This TCR was sampled from a woman aged 65 to 85 with acute or convalescent COVID-19. Sequenced sample: peripheral blood. CDR3 coding DNA: TGTGCCAGCAGTGAAGGTGGGCCTGGCAGGCTCGGTGGAAACACCATATATTTT. Its protein product is CASSEGGPGRLGGNTIYF.